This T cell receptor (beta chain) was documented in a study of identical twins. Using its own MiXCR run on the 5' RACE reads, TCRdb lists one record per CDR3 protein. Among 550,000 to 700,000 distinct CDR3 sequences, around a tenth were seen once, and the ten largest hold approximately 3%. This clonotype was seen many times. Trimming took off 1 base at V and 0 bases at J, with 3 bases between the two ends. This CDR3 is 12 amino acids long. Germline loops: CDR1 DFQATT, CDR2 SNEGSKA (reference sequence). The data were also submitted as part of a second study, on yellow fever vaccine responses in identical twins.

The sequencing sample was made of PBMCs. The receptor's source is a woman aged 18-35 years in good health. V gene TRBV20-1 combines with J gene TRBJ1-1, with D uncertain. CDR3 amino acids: CSARGMNTEAFF. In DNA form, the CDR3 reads TGCAGTGCTAGAGGGATGAACACTGAAGCTTTCTTT.